This TCR beta chain was captured in a study of blood T cell repertoires in COVID-19. Clones were read by immunoSEQ multiplex PCR, and TCRdb kept only the in-frame ones, dropping some. Among about 380,000 clones listed, approximately 90% were seen once. V lost 3 bases, J lost 0 bases, and 13 bases stayed unmatched. Looked up from germline, CDR1 is KGHSH and CDR2 is LQKENI. This CDR3 contains 20 residues. The TCR sequence derives from a woman younger than 35 who had recovered from COVID-19. The chain joins TRBV18 to TRBJ1-3, with 11 bases aligning to TRBD1. Sequencing was done on a sample of PBMCs or T cells enriched from blood (not recorded which). CDR3 residues: CASSPPGTGGDRSSGNTIYF. Written as DNA, the CDR3 is TGTGCCAGCTCACCTCCCGGGACAGGGGGAGACCGTAGCTCTGGAAACACCATATATTTT.